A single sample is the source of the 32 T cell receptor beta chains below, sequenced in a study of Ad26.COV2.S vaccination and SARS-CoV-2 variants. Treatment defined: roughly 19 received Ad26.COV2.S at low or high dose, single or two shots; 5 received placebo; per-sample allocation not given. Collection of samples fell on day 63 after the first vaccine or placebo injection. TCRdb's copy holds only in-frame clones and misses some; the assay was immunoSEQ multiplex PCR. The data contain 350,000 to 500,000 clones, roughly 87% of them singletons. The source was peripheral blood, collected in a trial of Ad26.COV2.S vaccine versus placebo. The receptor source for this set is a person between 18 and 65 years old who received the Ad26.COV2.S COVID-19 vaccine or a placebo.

CDR3 coding DNA: TGTGCCAGCAGCGAGGGAAGCCATGGCTACACCTTC. It is translated as CASSEGSHGYTF. This chain links TRBV7-9 with TRBJ1-2; no clear D. Trimming cost V 5 bases and J 6 bases, with 10 bases left between them. Germline lookup yields CDR1 SEHNR and CDR2 FQNEAQ (reference sequence). This CDR3 has 12 residues. The full variable domain, in which reference TRBV7-9 and TRBJ1-2 provide the parts outside the CDR3, is DTGVSQNPRHKITKRGQNVTFRCDPISEHNRLYWYRQTLGQGPEFLTYFQNEAQLEKSRLLSDRFSAERPKGSFSTLEIQRTEQGDSAMYLCASSEGSHGYTFGSGTRLTVV.

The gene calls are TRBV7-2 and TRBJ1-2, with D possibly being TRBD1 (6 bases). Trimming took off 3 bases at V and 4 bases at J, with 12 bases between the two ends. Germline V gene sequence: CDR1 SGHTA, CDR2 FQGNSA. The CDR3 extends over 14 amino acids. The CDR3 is CASSFLQGLYGYTF. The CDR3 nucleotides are TGTGCCAGCAGCTTCTTACAGGGACTCTATGGCTACACCTTC.

The CDR3 DNA reads TGTGCCAGCAGCCCTCATCTAGCGGGAGGGCATGAGCAGTTCTTC. Protein: CASSPHLAGGHEQFF. The V and J genes are TRBV14 and TRBJ2-1; the match to TRBD2 covers 12 bases. Trimming took 4 bases from V and 8 from J; bases not matched to a gene: 6. The CDR3 has 15 amino acids. The V gene's germline CDR1 is SGHDN and CDR2 FVKESK.

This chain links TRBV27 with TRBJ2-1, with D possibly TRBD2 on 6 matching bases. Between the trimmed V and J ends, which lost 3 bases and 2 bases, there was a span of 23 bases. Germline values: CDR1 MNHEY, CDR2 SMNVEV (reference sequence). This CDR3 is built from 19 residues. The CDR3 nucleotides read TGTGCCAGCAGTTTCCGCGACAGCCCGACTAGGCCAGCCTACAATGAGCAGTTCTTC. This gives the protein CASSFRDSPTRPAYNEQFF.

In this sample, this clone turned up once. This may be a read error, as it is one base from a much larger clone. The CDR3 loop is CASSSTEDSPLHF. The CDR3 region has the DNA TGTGCCAGCAGTTCGACAGAGGATTCACCCCTCCACTTT. J is TRBJ1-6 and V is TRBV27, with a weak D call TRBD1 (5 bases). The CDR3 loop spans 13 amino acids. The ends were cut back, 4 bases at V and 8 bases at J, with 9 bases in the middle. The V gene's germline CDR1 is MNHEY and CDR2 SMNVEV (reference sequence).

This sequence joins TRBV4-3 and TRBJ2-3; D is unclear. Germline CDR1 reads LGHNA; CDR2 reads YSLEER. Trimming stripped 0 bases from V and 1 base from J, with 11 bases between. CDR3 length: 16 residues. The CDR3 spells CASSQEPHFGTDTQYF. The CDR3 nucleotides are TGCGCCAGCAGCCAAGAACCCCACTTCGGCACAGATACGCAGTATTTT.

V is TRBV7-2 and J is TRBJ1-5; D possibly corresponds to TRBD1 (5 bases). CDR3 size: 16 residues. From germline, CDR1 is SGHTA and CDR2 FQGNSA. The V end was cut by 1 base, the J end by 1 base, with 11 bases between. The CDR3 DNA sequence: TGTGCCAGCAGCTTAGTAGGGGACCCGAGCAATCAGCCCCAGCATTTT. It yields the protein CASSLVGDPSNQPQHF.

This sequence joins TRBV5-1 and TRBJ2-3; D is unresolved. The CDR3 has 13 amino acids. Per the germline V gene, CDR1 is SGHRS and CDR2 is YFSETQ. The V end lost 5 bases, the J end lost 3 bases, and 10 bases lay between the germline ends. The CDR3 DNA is TGCGCCAGCAGTCTGCACACTACAGATACGCAGTATTTT. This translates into CASSLHTTDTQYF.

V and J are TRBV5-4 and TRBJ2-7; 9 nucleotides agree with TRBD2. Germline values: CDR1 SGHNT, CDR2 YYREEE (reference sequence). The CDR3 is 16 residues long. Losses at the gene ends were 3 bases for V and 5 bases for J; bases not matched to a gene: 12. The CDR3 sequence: CASSSELAGGVHEQYV. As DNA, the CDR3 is TGTGCCAGCAGCTCCGAACTAGCGGGTGGCGTCCACGAGCAGTACGTC.

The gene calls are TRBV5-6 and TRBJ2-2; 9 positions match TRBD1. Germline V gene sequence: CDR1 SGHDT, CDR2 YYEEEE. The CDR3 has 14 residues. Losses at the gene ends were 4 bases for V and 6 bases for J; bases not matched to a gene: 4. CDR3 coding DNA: TGTGCCAGCAGCCCCACAGGGGGCTCCGGGGAGCTGTTTTTT. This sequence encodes CASSPTGGSGELFF. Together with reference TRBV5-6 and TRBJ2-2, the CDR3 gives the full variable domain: DAGVTQSPTHLIKTRGQQVTLRCSPKSGHDTVSWYQQALGQGPQFIFQYYEEEERQRGNFPDRFSGHQFPNYSSELNVNALLLGDSALYLCASSPTGGSGELFFGEGSRLTVL.

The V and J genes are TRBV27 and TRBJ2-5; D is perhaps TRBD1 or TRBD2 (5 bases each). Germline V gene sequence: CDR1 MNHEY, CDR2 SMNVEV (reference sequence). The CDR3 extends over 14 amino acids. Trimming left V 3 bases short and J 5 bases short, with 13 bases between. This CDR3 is CASSFWPGRETQYF. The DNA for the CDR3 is TGTGCCAGCAGTTTCTGGCCGGGACGGGAGACCCAGTACTTC.

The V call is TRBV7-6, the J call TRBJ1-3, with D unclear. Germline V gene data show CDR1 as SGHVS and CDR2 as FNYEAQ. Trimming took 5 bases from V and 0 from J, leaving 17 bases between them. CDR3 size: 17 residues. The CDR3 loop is CASSLLGSANSGNTIYF. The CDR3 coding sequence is TGTGCCAGCAGCCTTTTAGGCAGTGCAAACTCTGGAAACACCATATATTTT.

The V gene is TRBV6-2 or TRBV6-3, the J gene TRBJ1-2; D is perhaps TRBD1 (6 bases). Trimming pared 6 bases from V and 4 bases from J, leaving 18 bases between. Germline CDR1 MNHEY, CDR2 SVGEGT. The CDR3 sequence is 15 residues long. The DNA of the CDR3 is TGTGCCAGCAGCGACGGTGGGGGCGTGGGCTATGGCTACACCTTC. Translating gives CASSDGGGVGYGYTF.

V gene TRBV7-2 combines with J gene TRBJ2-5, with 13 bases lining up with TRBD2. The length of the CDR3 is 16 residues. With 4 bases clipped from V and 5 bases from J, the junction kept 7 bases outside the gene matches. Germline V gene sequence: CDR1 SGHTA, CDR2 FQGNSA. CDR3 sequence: CASSYGLAGAGETQYF. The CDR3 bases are TGTGCCAGCAGCTACGGACTAGCGGGAGCGGGGGAGACCCAGTACTTC.

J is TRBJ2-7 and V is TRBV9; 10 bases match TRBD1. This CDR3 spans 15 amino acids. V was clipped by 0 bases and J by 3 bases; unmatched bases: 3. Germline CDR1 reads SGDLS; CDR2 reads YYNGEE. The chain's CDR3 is CASSVVGTGDYEQYV. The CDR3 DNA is TGTGCCAGCAGCGTAGTCGGGACAGGGGACTACGAGCAGTACGTC.

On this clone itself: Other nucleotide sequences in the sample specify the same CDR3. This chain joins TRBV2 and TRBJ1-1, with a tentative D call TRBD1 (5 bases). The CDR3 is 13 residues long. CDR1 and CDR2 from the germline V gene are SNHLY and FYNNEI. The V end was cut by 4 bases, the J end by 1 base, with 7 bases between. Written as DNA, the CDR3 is TGTGCCAGCAGTGGTCAGGGGAACACTGAAGCTTTCTTT. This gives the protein CASSGQGNTEAFF. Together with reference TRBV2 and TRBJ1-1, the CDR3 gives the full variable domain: EPEVTQTPSHQVTQMGQEVILRCVPISNHLYFYWYRQILGQKVEFLVSFYNNEISEKSEIFDDQFSVERPDGSNFTLKIRSTKLEDSAMYFCASSGQGNTEAFFGQGTRLTVV.

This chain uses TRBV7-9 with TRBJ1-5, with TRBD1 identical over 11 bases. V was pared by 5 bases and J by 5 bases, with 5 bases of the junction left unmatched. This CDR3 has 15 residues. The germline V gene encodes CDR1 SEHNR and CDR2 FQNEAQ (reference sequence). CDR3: CASSKGTGGYQPQHF. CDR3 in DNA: TGTGCCAGCAGCAAAGGGACAGGGGGGTATCAGCCCCAGCATTTT.

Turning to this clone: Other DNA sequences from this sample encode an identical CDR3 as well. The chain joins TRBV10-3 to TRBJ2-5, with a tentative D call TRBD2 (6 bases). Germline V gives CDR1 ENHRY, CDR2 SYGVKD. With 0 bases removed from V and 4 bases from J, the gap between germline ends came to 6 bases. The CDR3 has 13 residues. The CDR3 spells CAISESGGETQYF. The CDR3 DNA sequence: TGTGCCATCAGTGAGTCGGGGGGAGAGACCCAGTACTTC.

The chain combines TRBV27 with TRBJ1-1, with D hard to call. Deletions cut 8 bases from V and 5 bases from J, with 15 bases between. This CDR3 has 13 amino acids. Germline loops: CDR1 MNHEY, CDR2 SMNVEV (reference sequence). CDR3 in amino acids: CASAHTPWTEAFF. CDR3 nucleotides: TGTGCCAGCGCCCATACTCCCTGGACTGAAGCTTTCTTT.

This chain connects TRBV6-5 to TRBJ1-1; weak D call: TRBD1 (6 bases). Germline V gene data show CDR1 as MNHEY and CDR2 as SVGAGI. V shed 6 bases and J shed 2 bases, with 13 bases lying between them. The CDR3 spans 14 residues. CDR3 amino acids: CASSSGAFNTEAFF. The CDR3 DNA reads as TGTGCCAGCAGCTCGGGGGCCTTTAACACTGAAGCTTTCTTT.

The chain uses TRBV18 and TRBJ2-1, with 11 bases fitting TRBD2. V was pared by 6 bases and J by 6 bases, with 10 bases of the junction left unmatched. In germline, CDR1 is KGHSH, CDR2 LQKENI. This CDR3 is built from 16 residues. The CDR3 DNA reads TGTGCCAGCTCCCCTTCGACTAGCGGGGTCCTCAATGAGCAGTTCTTC. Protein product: CASSPSTSGVLNEQFF.

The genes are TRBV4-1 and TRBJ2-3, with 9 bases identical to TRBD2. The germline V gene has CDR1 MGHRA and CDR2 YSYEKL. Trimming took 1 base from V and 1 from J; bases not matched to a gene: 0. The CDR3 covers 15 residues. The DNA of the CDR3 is TGCGCCAGCAGCCAAGGACTAGCGGGCACAGATACGCAGTATTTT. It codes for CASSQGLAGTDTQYF.

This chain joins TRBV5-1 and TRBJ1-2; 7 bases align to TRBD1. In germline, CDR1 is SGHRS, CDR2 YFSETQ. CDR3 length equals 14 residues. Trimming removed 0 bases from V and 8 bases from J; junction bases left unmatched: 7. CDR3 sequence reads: CASSLGGTGAGYTF. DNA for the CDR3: TGCGCCAGCAGCTTGGGTGGCACAGGGGCCGGCTACACCTTC.

CDR3 nucleotides: TGTGCCAGCAGCTTACCAGCCGGGACGCTGAACACTGAAGCTTTCTTT. This codes for CASSLPAGTLNTEAFF. The rearrangement links TRBV7-6 to TRBJ1-1, with D possibly TRBD1 on 5 matching bases. This CDR3 has 16 residues. V dropped 2 bases and J dropped 0 bases, with 13 bases sitting between them. CDR1 SGHVS and CDR2 FNYEAQ come from the germline V gene.

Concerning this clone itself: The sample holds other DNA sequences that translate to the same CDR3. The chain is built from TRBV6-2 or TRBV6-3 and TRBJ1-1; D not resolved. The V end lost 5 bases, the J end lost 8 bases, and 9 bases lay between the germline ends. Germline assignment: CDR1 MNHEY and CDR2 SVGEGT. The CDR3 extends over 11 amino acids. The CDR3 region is CASSRRAEAFF. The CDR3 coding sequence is TGTGCCAGCAGTAGGCGGGCCGAAGCTTTCTTT.

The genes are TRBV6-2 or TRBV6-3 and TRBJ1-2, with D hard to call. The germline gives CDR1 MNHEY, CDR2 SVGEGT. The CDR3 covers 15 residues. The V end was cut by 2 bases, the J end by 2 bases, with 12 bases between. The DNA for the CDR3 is TGTGCCAGCAGTTACGGGCCGGCCAGCAACTATGGCTACACCTTC. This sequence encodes CASSYGPASNYGYTF.

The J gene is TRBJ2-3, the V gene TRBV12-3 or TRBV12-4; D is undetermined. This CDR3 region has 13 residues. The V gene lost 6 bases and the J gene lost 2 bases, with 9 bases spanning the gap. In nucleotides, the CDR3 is TGTGCCAGCAGCCTAGGGTTCACAGATACGCAGTATTTT. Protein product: CASSLGFTDTQYF.

CDR3 sequence: CASSSRQGTSNQPQHF. The CDR3 region has the DNA TGTGCCAGTAGTAGCCGACAGGGTACGAGCAATCAGCCCCAGCATTTT. V is TRBV19 and J is TRBJ1-5, with 7 nucleotides matching TRBD1. CDR3 length: 16 amino acids. The junction had 7 bases not matched to a gene; V was cut back by 4 bases and J by 1 base. Germline V gene data show CDR1 as LNHDA and CDR2 as SQIVND (reference sequence).

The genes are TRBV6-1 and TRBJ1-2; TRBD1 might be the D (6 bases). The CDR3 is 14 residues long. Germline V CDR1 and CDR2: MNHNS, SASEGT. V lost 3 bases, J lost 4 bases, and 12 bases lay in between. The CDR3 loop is CASSEKDRSYGYTF. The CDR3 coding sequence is TGTGCCAGCAGTGAGAAAGACAGGTCCTATGGCTACACCTTC.

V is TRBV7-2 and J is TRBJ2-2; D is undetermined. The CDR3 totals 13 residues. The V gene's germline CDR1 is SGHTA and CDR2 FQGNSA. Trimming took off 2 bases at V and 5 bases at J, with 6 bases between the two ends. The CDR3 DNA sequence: TGTGCCAGCAGCTTACGGCAGACCGGGGAGCTGTTTTTT. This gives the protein CASSLRQTGELFF. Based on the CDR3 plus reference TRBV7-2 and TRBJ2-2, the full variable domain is GAGVSQSPSNKVTEKGKDVELRCDPISGHTALYWYRQSLGQGLEFLIYFQGNSAPDKSGLPSDRFSAERTGGSVSTLTIQRTQQEDSAVYLCASSLRQTGELFFGEGSRLTVL.

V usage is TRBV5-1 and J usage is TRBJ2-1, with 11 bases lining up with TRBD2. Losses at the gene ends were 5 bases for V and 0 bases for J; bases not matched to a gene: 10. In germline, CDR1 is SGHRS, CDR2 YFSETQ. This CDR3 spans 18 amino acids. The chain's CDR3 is CASRRGLAGGRSYNEQFF. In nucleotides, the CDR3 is TGCGCCAGCAGGCGGGGGCTAGCGGGGGGCCGCTCCTACAATGAGCAGTTCTTC.

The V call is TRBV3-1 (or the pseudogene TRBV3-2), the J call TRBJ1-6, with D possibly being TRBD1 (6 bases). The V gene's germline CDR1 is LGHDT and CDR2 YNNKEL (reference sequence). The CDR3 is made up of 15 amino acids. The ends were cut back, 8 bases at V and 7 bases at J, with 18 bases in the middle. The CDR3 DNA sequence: TGTGCCAGCGGCCTTCGAGGACAGCCAAATTCACCCCTCCACTTT. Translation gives CASGLRGQPNSPLHF.